A selection of T cell receptor beta chains follows, all from one sample in a study of blood T cell repertoires in COVID-19. Clones were sequenced by immunoSEQ multiplex PCR, and TCRdb holds only the in-frame ones, with some missing. This sample has approximately 100,000 clones, with around 84% found just once. Sequencing used peripheral blood. These receptors originate from a human donor in a cohort sampled during active COVID-19. Each CDR3 is given with its conserved first and last residue. Each record gives: clone size, D gene, J gene, V gene, CDR3 protein, CDR3 DNA. A D gene is named only where the DNA matches it firmly. The size entry is marked missing in some rows and otherwise reads once, few, many or a size class.

clone_size: .; d_call: .; j_call: TRBJ2-1; v_call: TRBV18; cdr3_aa: CASSPVGENEQFF; cdr3_nt: TGTGCCAGCTCACCGGTCGGGGAAAATGAGCAGTTCTTC
clone_size: .; d_call: .; j_call: TRBJ2-4; v_call: TRBV7-2; cdr3_aa: CASSSYSQNIQYF; cdr3_nt: TGTGCCAGCAGCTCATATAGCCAAAACATTCAGTACTTC
clone_size: .; d_call: .; j_call: TRBJ2-7; v_call: TRBV11-2; cdr3_aa: CASSLVGPSGEQYF; cdr3_nt: TGTGCCAGCAGCTTAGTCGGCCCCTCGGGGGAGCAGTACTTC
clone_size: once; d_call: .; j_call: TRBJ1-4; v_call: TRBV4-2; cdr3_aa: CASSQGQLNEKLFF; cdr3_nt: TGTGCCAGCAGCCAAGGACAACTTAATGAAAAACTGTTTTTT
clone_size: .; d_call: TRBD1; j_call: TRBJ2-7; v_call: TRBV28; cdr3_aa: CASISSGTGGGEQYF; cdr3_nt: TGTGCCAGCATAAGTTCCGGGACAGGGGGTGGCGAGCAGTACTTC
clone_size: once; d_call: .; j_call: TRBJ2-2; v_call: TRBV5-1; cdr3_aa: CASSLLEGTGELFF; cdr3_nt: TGCGCCAGCAGCTTATTGGAGGGGACCGGGGAGCTGTTTTTT
clone_size: .; d_call: .; j_call: TRBJ1-1; v_call: TRBV10-3; cdr3_aa: CAITAELNTEAFF; cdr3_nt: TGTGCCATCACGGCGGAGTTGAACACTGAAGCTTTCTTT
clone_size: once; d_call: .; j_call: TRBJ1-3; v_call: TRBV14; cdr3_aa: CASSQDPRGLTGNTIYF; cdr3_nt: TGTGCCAGCAGCCAAGATCCGCGGGGACTCACTGGAAACACCATATATTTT
clone_size: .; d_call: .; j_call: TRBJ2-7; v_call: TRBV2; cdr3_aa: CASNLAGPSYEQYF; cdr3_nt: TGTGCCAGCAATCTGGCGGGCCCTTCCTACGAGCAGTACTTC
clone_size: .; d_call: .; j_call: TRBJ2-1; v_call: TRBV7-8; cdr3_aa: CASSLSGRQGEQFF; cdr3_nt: TGTGCCAGCAGCTTAAGCGGGAGACAGGGTGAGCAGTTCTTC
clone_size: .; d_call: .; j_call: TRBJ2-2; v_call: TRBV5-1; cdr3_aa: CASSFGDTGELFF; cdr3_nt: TGCGCCAGCAGCTTTGGAGACACCGGGGAGCTGTTTTTT
clone_size: .; d_call: .; j_call: TRBJ2-7; v_call: TRBV7-3; cdr3_aa: CASSLQGSTAYEQYF; cdr3_nt: TGTGCCAGCAGCTTACAGGGGTCCACAGCCTACGAGCAGTACTTC
clone_size: .; d_call: .; j_call: TRBJ1-6; v_call: TRBV6-5; cdr3_aa: CASSRPSSYNSPLHF; cdr3_nt: TGTGCCAGCTCGAGGCCCTCCTCCTATAATTCACCCCTCCACTTT
clone_size: .; d_call: TRBD1; j_call: TRBJ1-1; v_call: TRBV27; cdr3_aa: CASSLRGRGDTEAFF; cdr3_nt: TGTGCCAGCAGCCTCAGGGGGCGAGGGGACACTGAAGCTTTCTTT
clone_size: .; d_call: .; j_call: TRBJ2-2; v_call: TRBV30; cdr3_aa: CAWSVLRGGSTGELFF; cdr3_nt: TGTGCTTGGAGTGTACTGCGGGGAGGCTCCACCGGGGAGCTGTTTTTT
clone_size: .; d_call: TRBD1; j_call: TRBJ2-3; v_call: TRBV24-1; cdr3_aa: CATSDFTGTASTDTQYF; cdr3_nt: TGTGCCACCAGTGATTTCACCGGGACAGCTAGCACAGATACGCAGTATTTT